This TCR beta chain was recovered during a study of control samples from healthy donors and cancer patients. Sequenced by immunoSEQ multiplex PCR; TCRdb stores in-frame clones only, minus some. Among around 140,000 clones, roughly 93% were seen once, and the ten largest hold 5.5% to 7.5%. CDR1 and CDR2 from the germline V gene are MNHEY and SVGAGI. V lost 0 bases and J 3 bases, leaving 9 bases between the germline ends. CDR3 length: 15 amino acids. The V call is TRBV6-5, the J call TRBJ1-3, with a possible D match to TRBD1 (5 bases). Source material: blood. This receptor was obtained from a man aged 18 to 30 in good health. The CDR3 sequence is CASSYSSGLGNTIYF. The CDR3 DNA follows: TGTGCCAGCAGTTACTCGTCGGGACTTGGAAACACCATATATTTT.